This T cell receptor beta chain originates from a study of HIV-infected patients and healthy controls. All unsorted peripheral T cells were captured because whole blood was used without fractionation. Alpha and beta constant-region primers primed reverse transcription of about 470 ng RNA. Alpha and beta chain libraries were made separately by chain-specific third strand synthesis with multiplexing indices. In TCRdb, the 5' RACE reads were re-called with MiXCR into one record per CDR3 protein. The sample carries 13,000 or so distinct CDR3 sequences, 11% recorded once. Germline V lookup: CDR1 DFQATT, CDR2 SNEGSKA (reference sequence). CDR3 length: 13 residues. V lost 6 bases to trimming and J lost 5 bases, with 16 bases between them. This clonotype has only one observation.

The chain links TRBV20-1 to TRBJ2-5; possibly TRBD1 for D (5 bases). The sequence derives from an adult in good health. Sequencing was performed on blood. CDR3 coding DNA: TGCAGTGCCTCAACCCAGGGTGGTGAGACCCAGTACTTC. Its protein is CSASTQGGETQYF.